The source of this TCR beta chain is a study of technical replicates of blood from a few donors. CDR3 length: 13 amino acids. Trimming shortened V by 2 bases and J by 7 bases, and 12 bases separated the two germline ends. CDR1 LNHDA and CDR2 SQIVND come from the germline V gene (reference sequence). Repertoires were generated with immunoSEQ multiplex PCR, while TCRdb's copy carries only in-frame clones and drops some. Among nearly 95,000 clones, almost 97% were seen once, and the ten largest hold about 0.34%. The chain recombines TRBV19 with TRBJ2-7; TRBD1 is a possible D gene (5 bases). Sequencing was done on a sample of T cells isolated from PBMCs. The TCR comes from a human donor in good health. The CDR3 protein is CASSIQGKGEQYF. The CDR3 nucleotides read TGTGCCAGTAGTATACAGGGCAAGGGGGAGCAGTACTTC.